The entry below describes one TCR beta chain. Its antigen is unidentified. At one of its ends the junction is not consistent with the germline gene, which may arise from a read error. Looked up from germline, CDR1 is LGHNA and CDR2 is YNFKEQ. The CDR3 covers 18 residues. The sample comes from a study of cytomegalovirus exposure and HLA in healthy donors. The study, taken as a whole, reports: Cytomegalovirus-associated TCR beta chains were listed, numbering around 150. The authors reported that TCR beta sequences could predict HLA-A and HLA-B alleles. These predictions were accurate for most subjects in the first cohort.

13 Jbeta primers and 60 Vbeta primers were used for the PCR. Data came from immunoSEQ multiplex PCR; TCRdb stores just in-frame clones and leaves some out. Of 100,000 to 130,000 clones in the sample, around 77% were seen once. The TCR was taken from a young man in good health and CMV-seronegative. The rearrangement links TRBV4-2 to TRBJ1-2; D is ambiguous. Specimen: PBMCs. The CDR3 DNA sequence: TGTGCCAGCAGACAAGTCCTAGAAGTCCCCTCGAAGGACTATGGCTACACCTTC. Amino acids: CASRQVLEVPSKDYGYTF.